This entry lists 10 T cell receptor beta chains sequenced from one sample in a study of cytomegalovirus exposure and HLA in healthy donors. In the PCR, 60 Vbeta and 13 Jbeta primers were used. The data were produced by immunoSEQ multiplex PCR, yet TCRdb's version contains in-frame clones alone and is incomplete. The data hold about 110,000 clones, with roughly 82% observed a single time. The sample comprised PBMCs. All receptors derive from a young man in good health and CMV-seropositive.

CDR3 nucleotide sequence: TGTGCCACCAGCAGAGAGCGGGGGGTAATGGACGAGCAGTACTTC. This encodes CATSRERGVMDEQYF. V gene TRBV15 combines with J gene TRBJ2-5; 8 bases fit TRBD2. The better agreement between TRBJ2-7 and the DNA end casts doubt on the J call. CDR1 and CDR2 (germline): LNHNV, YYDKDF (reference sequence). The CDR3 contains 15 residues.

The J gene is TRBJ2-5, the V gene TRBV6-1; 8 positions agree with TRBD1. The DNA end lines up better with TRBJ2-7; the J call may be wrong. CDR3 size: 15 residues. Per germline, CDR1 MNHNS and CDR2 SASEGT. The DNA for the CDR3 is TGTGCCAGCAGTCAGGACAGGGCCTTATCCTACGAGCAGTACTTC. As protein: CASSQDRALSYEQYF.

This chain joins TRBV10-1 and TRBJ2-1; D call uncertain. Looked up from germline, CDR1 is WNHNN and CDR2 is SYGVQD (reference sequence). Trimming pared 9 bases from V and 0 bases from J, leaving 12 bases between. The length of the CDR3 is 14 residues. As DNA, the CDR3 is TGCGCCAGTTCAAAGACTGGCTCCTACAATGAGCAGTTCTTC. This gives the protein CASSKTGSYNEQFF.

The chain couples TRBV6-6 to TRBJ1-2, with TRBD1 identical over 8 bases. From germline, CDR1 is MNHNY and CDR2 SVGAGI (reference sequence). This CDR3 spans 15 amino acids. V trimming: 2 bases; J trimming: 6 bases; junction bases outside the gene matches: 8. As DNA, the CDR3 is TGTGCCAGCAGTTACGAATTCGGCAGGGGGCATGGCTACACCTTC. Protein product: CASSYEFGRGHGYTF.

This chain uses TRBV30 with TRBJ2-2, with 8 positions matching TRBD1. The length of the CDR3 is 14 residues. The V gene end was trimmed by 8 bases and the J gene end by 6 bases; junction bases not matched to a gene: 11. CDR1 and CDR2 from the germline V gene are GTSNPN and SVGIG (reference sequence). This CDR3 is CAKGQGRHAGELFF. CDR3 DNA: TGTGCCAAAGGACAGGGTAGGCATGCCGGGGAGCTGTTTTTT.

The chain uses TRBV2 and TRBJ2-6; D is uncertain. Germline V gene sequence: CDR1 SNHLY, CDR2 FYNNEI. This CDR3 spans 15 amino acids. Trimming pared 6 bases from V and 1 base from J, leaving 10 bases between. In DNA form, the CDR3 reads TGTGCCAGCAGACCCTACGAGTCTGGGGCCAACGTCCTGACTTTC. Amino acid sequence: CASRPYESGANVLTF.

V usage is TRBV7-9 and J usage is TRBJ2-7; 9 nucleotides agree with TRBD1. CDR1 and CDR2 from the germline V gene are SEHNR and FQNEAQ (reference sequence). Trimming cost V 0 bases and J 5 bases; bases outside gene matches: 8. The CDR3 is made up of 16 amino acids. DNA for the CDR3: TGTGCCAGCAGCTTAGCCTCCGGGACAGGGTCTAACGAGCAGTACTTC. Amino acids: CASSLASGTGSNEQYF.

The chain links TRBV2 to TRBJ1-2, with 8 bases identical to TRBD1. With 7 bases clipped from V and 6 bases from J, the junction kept 10 bases outside the gene matches. Germline V CDR1 and CDR2: SNHLY, FYNNEI. The CDR3 is 14 residues long. The CDR3 spells CASMDREWLHGYTF. CDR3 DNA sequence: TGTGCCAGCATGGACAGGGAATGGTTGCATGGCTACACCTTC.

This chain uses TRBV10-2 with TRBJ2-2; D is unresolved. Germline assignment: CDR1 WSHSY and CDR2 SAAADI. Trimming took 4 bases from V and 1 from J, leaving 7 bases between them. The CDR3 totals 14 residues. For the CDR3, the DNA is TGCGCCAGCAGTGGAGTTCAGAACACCGGGGAGCTGTTTTTT. Its translation: CASSGVQNTGELFF.

V and J are TRBV5-1 and TRBJ1-1; no clear D gene. The length of the CDR3 is 14 residues. Germline lookup yields CDR1 SGHRS and CDR2 YFSETQ. V shed 8 bases and J shed 3 bases, with 17 bases lying between them. The CDR3: CASTRQASDTEAFF. The DNA of the CDR3 is TGCGCCAGTACCCGGCAGGCATCGGACACTGAAGCTTTCTTT.